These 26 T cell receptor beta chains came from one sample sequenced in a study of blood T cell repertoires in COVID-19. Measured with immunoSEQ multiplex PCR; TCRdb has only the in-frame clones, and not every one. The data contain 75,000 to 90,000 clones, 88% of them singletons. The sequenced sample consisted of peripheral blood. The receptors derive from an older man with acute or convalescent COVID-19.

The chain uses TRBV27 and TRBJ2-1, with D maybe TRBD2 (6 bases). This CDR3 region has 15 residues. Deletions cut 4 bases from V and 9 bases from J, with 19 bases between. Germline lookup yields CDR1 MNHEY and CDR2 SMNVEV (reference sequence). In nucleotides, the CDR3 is TGTGCCAGCAGTTACGGGACTTACTTATCTGGTGAGCAGTTCTTC. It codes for CASSYGTYLSGEQFF.

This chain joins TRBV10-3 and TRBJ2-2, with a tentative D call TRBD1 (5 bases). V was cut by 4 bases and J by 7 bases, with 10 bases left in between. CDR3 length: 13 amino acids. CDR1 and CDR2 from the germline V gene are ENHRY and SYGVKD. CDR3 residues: CAISGTQDGELFF. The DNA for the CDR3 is TGTGCCATCAGTGGTACACAGGACGGGGAGCTGTTTTTT.

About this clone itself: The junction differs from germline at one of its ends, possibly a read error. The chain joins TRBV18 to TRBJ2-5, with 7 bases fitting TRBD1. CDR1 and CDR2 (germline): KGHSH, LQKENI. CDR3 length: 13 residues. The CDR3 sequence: CASSPPGGETQYF. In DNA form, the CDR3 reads TGTGCCAGCTCTCCACCAGGGGGAGAGACCCAGTACTTC. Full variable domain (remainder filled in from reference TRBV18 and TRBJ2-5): NAGVMQNPRHLVRRRGQEARLRCSPMKGHSHVYWYRQLPEEGLKFMVYLQKENIIDESGMPKERFSAEFPKEGPSILRIQQVVRGDSAAYFCASSPPGGETQYFGPGTRLLVL.

Here the CDR3 reads CASSSGLVNEQFF. The CDR3 DNA sequence: TGTGCCAGCAGTTCGGGACTAGTCAATGAGCAGTTCTTC. This chain joins TRBV12-3 or TRBV12-4 and TRBJ2-1, with TRBD2 matching 8 bases. J gave up 6 bases and V 4 bases, and 2 bases lay outside the gene matches. The CDR3 consists of 13 residues.

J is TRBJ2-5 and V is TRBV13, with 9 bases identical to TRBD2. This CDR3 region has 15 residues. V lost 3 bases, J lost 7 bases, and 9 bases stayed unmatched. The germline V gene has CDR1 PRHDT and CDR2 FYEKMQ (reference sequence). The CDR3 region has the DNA TGTGCCAGCAGCTTCGGGACTAGCTACAAAGGGACCCAGTACTTC. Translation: CASSFGTSYKGTQYF.

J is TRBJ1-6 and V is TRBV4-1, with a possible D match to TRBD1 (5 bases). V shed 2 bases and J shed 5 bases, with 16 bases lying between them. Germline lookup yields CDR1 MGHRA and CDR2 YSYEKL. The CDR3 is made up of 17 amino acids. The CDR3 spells CASSQRGSGLNNSPLHF. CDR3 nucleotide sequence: TGCGCCAGCAGCCAAAGGGGTAGTGGACTAAATAATTCACCCCTCCACTTT.

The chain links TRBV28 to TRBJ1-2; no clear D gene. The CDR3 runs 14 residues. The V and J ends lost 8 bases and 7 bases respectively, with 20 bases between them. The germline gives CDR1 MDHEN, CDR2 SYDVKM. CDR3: CASLEVPYLSGYTF. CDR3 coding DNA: TGTGCCAGCCTCGAGGTGCCCTACCTCAGTGGCTACACCTTC.

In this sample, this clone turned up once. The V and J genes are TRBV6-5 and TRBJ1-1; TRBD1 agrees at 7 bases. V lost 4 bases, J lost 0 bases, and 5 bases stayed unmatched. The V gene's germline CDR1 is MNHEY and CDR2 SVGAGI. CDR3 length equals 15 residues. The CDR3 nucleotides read TGTGCCAGCAGTTCCTCCGGGACAGTGAACACTGAAGCTTTCTTT. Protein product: CASSSSGTVNTEAFF.

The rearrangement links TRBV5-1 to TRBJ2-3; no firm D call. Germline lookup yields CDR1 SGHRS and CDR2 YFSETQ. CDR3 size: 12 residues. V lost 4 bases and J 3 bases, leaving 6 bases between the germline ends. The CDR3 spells CASSPETDTQYF. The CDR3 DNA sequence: TGCGCCAGCAGCCCCGAGACAGATACGCAGTATTTT.

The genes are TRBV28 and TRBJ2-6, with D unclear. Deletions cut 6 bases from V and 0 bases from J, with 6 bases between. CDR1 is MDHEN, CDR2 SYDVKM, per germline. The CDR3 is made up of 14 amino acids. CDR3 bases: TGTGCCAGCAGAGAGAGCTCTGGGGCCAACGTCCTGACTTTC. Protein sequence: CASRESSGANVLTF.

The CDR3 DNA is TGTGCCAGCAGGACAGGGGGTACAGATACGCAGTATTTT. It yields the protein CASRTGGTDTQYF. The rearrangement uses TRBV2 and TRBJ2-3, with 9 nucleotides matching TRBD1. CDR1 and CDR2 (germline): SNHLY, FYNNEI. The CDR3 is 13 amino acids. After removal of 6 bases from V and 3 bases from J, the junction contained 1 base not matched to a gene.

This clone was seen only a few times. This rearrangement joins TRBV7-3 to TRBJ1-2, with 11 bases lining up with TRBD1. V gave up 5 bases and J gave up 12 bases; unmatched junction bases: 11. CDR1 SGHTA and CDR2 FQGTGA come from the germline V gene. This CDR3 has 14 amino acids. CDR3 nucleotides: TGTGCCAGCAGCCTTAATCCCGGGACAGGGGGGCACACCTTC. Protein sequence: CASSLNPGTGGHTF.

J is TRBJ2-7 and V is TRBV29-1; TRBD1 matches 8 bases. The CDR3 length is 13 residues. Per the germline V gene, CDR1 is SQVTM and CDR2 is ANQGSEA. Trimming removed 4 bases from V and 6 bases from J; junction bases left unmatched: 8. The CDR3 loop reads CSVVDREYREQYF. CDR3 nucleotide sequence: TGCAGCGTTGTGGACAGGGAATATCGCGAGCAGTACTTC.

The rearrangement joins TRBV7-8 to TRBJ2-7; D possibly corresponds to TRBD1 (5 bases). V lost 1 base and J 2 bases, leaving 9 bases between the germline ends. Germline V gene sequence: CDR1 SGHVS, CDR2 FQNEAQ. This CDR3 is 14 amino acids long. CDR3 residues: CASSLDRTPYEQYF. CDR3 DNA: TGTGCCAGCAGCTTAGACAGGACCCCCTACGAGCAGTACTTC.

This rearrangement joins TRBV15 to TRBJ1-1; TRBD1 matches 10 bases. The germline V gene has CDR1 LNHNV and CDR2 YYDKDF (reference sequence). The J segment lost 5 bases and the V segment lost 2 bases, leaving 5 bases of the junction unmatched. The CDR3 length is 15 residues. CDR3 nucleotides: TGTGCCACCAGCAGAAGACAGGGGGCATCGACTGAAGCTTTCTTT. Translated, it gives CATSRRQGASTEAFF.

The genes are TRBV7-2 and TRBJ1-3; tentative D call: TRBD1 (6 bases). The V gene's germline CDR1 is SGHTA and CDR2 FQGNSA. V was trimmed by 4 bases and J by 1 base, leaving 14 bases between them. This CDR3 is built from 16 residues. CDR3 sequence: CASSSQLTGSGNTIYF. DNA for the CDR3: TGTGCCAGCAGCTCCCAACTCACAGGGTCTGGAAACACCATATATTTT.

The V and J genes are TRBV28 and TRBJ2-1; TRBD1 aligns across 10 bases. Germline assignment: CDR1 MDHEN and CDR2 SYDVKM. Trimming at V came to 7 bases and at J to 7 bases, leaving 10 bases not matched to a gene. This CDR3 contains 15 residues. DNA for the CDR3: TGTGCCAGCACTTACCTCCGGGACAGGGGAAATGAGCAGTTCTTC. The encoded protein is CASTYLRDRGNEQFF.

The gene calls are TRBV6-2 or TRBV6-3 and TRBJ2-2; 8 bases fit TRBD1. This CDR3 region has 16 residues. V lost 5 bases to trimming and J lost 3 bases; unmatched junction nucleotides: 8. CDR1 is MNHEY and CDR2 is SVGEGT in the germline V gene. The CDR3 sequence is CASSRDRGRDTGELFF. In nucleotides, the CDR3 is TGTGCCAGCAGTCGAGACAGGGGACGAGACACCGGGGAGCTGTTTTTT.

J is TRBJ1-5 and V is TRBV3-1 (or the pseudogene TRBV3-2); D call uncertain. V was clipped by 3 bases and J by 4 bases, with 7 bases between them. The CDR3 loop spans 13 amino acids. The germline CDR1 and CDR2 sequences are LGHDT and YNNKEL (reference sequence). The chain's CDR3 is CASSQRVNQPQHF. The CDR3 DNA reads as TGTGCCAGCAGCCAGAGGGTTAATCAGCCCCAGCATTTT.

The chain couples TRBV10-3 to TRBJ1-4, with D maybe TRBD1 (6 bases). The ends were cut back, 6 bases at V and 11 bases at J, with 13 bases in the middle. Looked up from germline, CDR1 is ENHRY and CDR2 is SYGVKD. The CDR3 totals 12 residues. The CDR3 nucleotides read TGTGCCATCAGCCAGGACAGTGGGAAACTGTTTTTT. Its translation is CAISQDSGKLFF.

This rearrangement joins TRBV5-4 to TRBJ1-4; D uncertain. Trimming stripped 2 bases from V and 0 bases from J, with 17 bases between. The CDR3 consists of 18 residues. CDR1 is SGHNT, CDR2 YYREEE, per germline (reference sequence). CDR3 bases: TGTGCCAGCAGCTTTTCCTCTATTCTTCCTACAACTAATGAAAAACTGTTTTTT. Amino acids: CASSFSSILPTTNEKLFF.

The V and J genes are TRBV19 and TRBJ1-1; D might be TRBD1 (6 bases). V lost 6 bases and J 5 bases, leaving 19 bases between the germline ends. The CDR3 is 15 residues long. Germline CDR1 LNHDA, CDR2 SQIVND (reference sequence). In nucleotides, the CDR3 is TGTGCCAGTAGGAACCTACAGGGTAGGGGGACTGAAGCTTTCTTT. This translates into CASRNLQGRGTEAFF. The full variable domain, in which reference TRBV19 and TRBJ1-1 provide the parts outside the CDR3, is DGGITQSPKYLFRKEGQNVTLSCEQNLNHDAMYWYRQDPGQGLRLIYYSQIVNDFQKGDIAEGYSVSREKKESFPLTVTSAQKNPTAFYLCASRNLQGRGTEAFFGQGTRLTVV.

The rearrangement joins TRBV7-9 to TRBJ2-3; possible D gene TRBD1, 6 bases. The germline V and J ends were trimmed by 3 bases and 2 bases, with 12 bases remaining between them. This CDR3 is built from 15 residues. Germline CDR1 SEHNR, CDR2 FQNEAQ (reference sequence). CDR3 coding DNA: TGTGCCAGCAGCTTCGTGGACAGAAACACAGATACGCAGTATTTT. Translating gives CASSFVDRNTDTQYF. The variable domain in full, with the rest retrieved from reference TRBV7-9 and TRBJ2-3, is DTGVSQNPRHKITKRGQNVTFRCDPISEHNRLYWYRQTLGQGPEFLTYFQNEAQLEKSRLLSDRFSAERPKGSFSTLEIQRTEQGDSAMYLCASSFVDRNTDTQYFGPGTRLTVL.

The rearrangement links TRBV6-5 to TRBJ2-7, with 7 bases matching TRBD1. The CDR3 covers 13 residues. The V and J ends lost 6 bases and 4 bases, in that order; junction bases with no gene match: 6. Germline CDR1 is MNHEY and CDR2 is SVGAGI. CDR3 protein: CASRGRGSYEQYF. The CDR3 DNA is TGTGCCAGCAGGGGCAGGGGGTCGTACGAGCAGTACTTC.

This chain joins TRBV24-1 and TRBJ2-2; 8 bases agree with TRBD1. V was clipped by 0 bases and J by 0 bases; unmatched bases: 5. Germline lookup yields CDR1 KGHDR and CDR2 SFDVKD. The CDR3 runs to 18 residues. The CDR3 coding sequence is TGTGCCACCAGTGATTTGCCCCGGGACAGGTCGAACACCGGGGAGCTGTTTTTT. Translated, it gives CATSDLPRDRSNTGELFF.

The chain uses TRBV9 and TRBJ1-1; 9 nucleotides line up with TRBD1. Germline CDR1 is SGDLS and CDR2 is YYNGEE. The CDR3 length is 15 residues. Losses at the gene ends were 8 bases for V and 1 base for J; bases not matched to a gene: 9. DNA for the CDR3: TGTGCCAGTCCGGGGACAGGGAATAAGAACACTGAAGCTTTCTTT. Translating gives CASPGTGNKNTEAFF. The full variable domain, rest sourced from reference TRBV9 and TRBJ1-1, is DSGVTQTPKHLITATGQRVTLRCSPRSGDLSVYWYQQSLDQGLQFLIQYYNGEERAKGNILERFSAQQFPDLHSELNLSSLELGDSALYFCASPGTGNKNTEAFFGQGTRLTVV.